This TCR beta chain was sequenced in a study of cytomegalovirus exposure and HLA in healthy donors. Study summary: The same platform used for the 600 to 750 first-cohort repertoires was also used for the 120 validation repertoires, as a later analysis reported.

Overall study findings and caveats: Researchers catalogued 160 or so TCR beta chains as cytomegalovirus-associated. In vitro work confirmed that three CMV-associated chains recognize CMV antigens.

V shed 2 bases, J shed 5 bases, and the junction held 7 bases outside the gene matches. Germline CDR1 is MNHNS and CDR2 is SASEGT. This CDR3 has 16 amino acids. Details on this clone: Antigen unknown.

This table comes from immunoSEQ multiplex PCR, and its TCRdb copy is limited to in-frame clones, with some not included. The sample has 150,000 to 200,000 clones, more than 70% seen once; the top ten hold around 3%. The sample taken for sequencing was PBMCs. This receptor was identified in a man between 18 and 35 years old in good health and CMV-seronegative. This chain uses TRBV6-1 with TRBJ2-5; 11 bases line up with TRBD2. This chain's CDR3 is CASSERLAGKRETQYF. CDR3 bases: TGTGCCAGCAGTGAAAGACTAGCGGGAAAGCGGGAGACCCAGTACTTC.